These T cell receptor beta chains were read from a single sample in a study of T cell responses to AZD1222 COVID-19 vaccine. Clones were read by immunoSEQ multiplex PCR, and TCRdb kept only the in-frame ones, dropping some. This sample has over 100,000 clones; around 85% occur once, and the top ten carry 2.4%. The sample was peripheral blood, taken on day 0 of AZD1222 vaccination. The receptors originated from an adult in good health. Each CDR3 is given with its conserved first and last residue. The D gene is left open where the match is weak. Size is stated for part of the rows, as once, few or many counts, or as a class when the clone is expanded.

>TRBV28|TRBJ1-5|NA|NA
CASRQITASNQPQHF
TGTGCCAGCAGACAGATTACAGCAAGCAATCAGCCCCAGCATTTT
>TRBV7-6|TRBJ2-1|TRBD1|NA
CASSLRGQSSYNEQFF
TGTGCCAGCAGCTTGAGGGGGCAAAGCTCCTACAATGAGCAGTTCTTC
>TRBV10-3|TRBJ1-1|NA|few
CATHGSGRDTEAFF
TGTGCCACCCACGGGTCCGGGAGAGACACTGAAGCTTTCTTT
>TRBV10-3|TRBJ1-6|TRBD1|NA
CAISDPGTGRGPVLHF
TGTGCCATCAGCGATCCCGGGACAGGGCGAGGGCCCGTCCTCCACTTT
>TRBV6-5|TRBJ2-1|TRBD2|NA
CASVGLAAFRQFF
TGTGCCAGCGTGGGACTAGCTGCCTTCCGGCAGTTCTTC
>TRBV5-4|TRBJ2-6|NA|NA
CASSPGSGANVLTF
TGTGCCAGCAGCCCAGGATCTGGGGCCAACGTCCTGACTTTC
>TRBV5-1|TRBJ2-5|NA|NA
CASSTGETQYF
TGCGCCAGCAGCACCGGGGAGACCCAGTACTTC
>TRBV7-9|TRBJ1-5|NA|NA
CASSSGSNQPQHF
TGTGCCAGTTCGTCGGGGAGCAATCAGCCCCAGCATTTT
>TRBV5-8|TRBJ1-1|NA|NA
CASSLYPSGGSTEAFF
TGTGCCAGCAGCTTGTATCCCTCGGGGGGAAGCACTGAAGCTTTCTTT
>TRBV28|TRBJ2-7|NA|NA
CASTKTPAYEQYF
TGTGCCAGCACCAAAACCCCCGCCTACGAGCAGTACTTC
>TRBV5-1|TRBJ2-1|NA|NA
CASAGQGYNEQFF
TGCGCCAGCGCTGGGCAGGGCTACAATGAGCAGTTCTTC
>TRBV5-4|TRBJ2-7|NA|NA
CASSAEPSYEQYF
TGTGCCAGCAGCGCGGAGCCTTCCTACGAGCAGTACTTC
>TRBV19|TRBJ2-6|NA|NA
CASSMDTGANVLTF
TGTGCCAGTAGTATGGATACTGGGGCCAACGTCCTGACTTTC
>TRBV18|TRBJ1-3|NA|once
CASSPLQQAGGPSGNTIYF
TGTGCCAGCTCACCATTACAACAGGCTGGAGGACCCTCTGGAAACACCATATATTTT
>TRBV7-9|TRBJ2-7|TRBD2|NA
CASSSGGRAYEQYF
TGTGCCAGCAGCTCGGGAGGGAGGGCCTACGAGCAGTACTTC
>TRBV5-6|TRBJ2-7|TRBD1|NA
CASGSGTGAYEQYF
TGTGCCAGCGGCTCGGGGACAGGGGCCTACGAGCAGTACTTC
>TRBV11-1|TRBJ2-2|TRBD1|NA
CASSRDRITGELFF
TGTGCCAGCAGCCGGGACAGAATCACCGGGGAGCTGTTTTTT
>TRBV7-6|TRBJ1-5|TRBD1|NA
CASSLEKRTGGDQPQHF
TGTGCCAGCAGCTTAGAGAAACGGACAGGGGGGGATCAGCCCCAGCATTTT
>TRBV4-2|TRBJ2-5|NA|NA
CASSSGYQETQYF
TGTGCCAGCAGCTCCGGGTACCAAGAGACCCAGTACTTC
>TRBV18|TRBJ2-3|NA|NA
CASSPGPSTDTQYF
TGTGCCAGCTCACCCGGTCCTAGCACAGATACGCAGTATTTT
>TRBV30|TRBJ1-1|NA|NA
CAIGGGWNTEAFF
TGTGCCATTGGGGGGGGTTGGAACACTGAAGCTTTCTTT
>TRBV28|TRBJ1-1|NA|few
CASSLSQGHTEAFF
TGTGCCAGCAGTTTGAGCCAGGGGCACACTGAAGCTTTCTTT
>TRBV11-2|TRBJ2-7|TRBD2|medium-sized
CASSPQSGGQYF
TGTGCCAGCAGCCCCCAGAGCGGGGGGCAGTACTTC
>TRBV21-1|TRBJ2-7|NA|NA
CASSIGTARLGRYEQYF
TGTGCCAGCAGCATAGGGACAGCTCGACTGGGGCGGTACGAGCAGTACTTC